This entry features one TCR beta chain sequence. Antigen: not known. Germline CDR1 reads SEHNR; CDR2 reads FQNEAQ (reference sequence). The CDR3 consists of 17 residues. The ends were cut back, 4 bases at V and 1 base at J, with 19 bases in the middle. The data stem from a study of cytomegalovirus exposure and HLA in healthy donors. General study results and limits: Later on, an analysis showed TCR association rates differing by HLA locus, with DRB1 the most and HLA-C the fewest. Per a later analysis, about 17,000 TCR beta sequences showed association with HLA alleles at 0.05 false discovery rate. For most TCR beta V segments, an earlier analysis put the productive rate at about 90% or about 30% of the time.

Healthy people donating bone marrow made up the donors. Researchers ran the PCR with 60 Vbeta and 13 Jbeta primers. Repertoires were generated with immunoSEQ multiplex PCR, while TCRdb's copy carries only in-frame clones and drops some. Of about 150,000 clones listed, 75% are singletons. The specimen sequenced was PBMCs. This clonotype originated in a man aged 18 to 30 in good health and CMV-seropositive. V gene TRBV7-9 combines with J gene TRBJ1-1; perhaps TRBD1 as D (5 bases). CDR3 nucleotide sequence: TGTGCCAGCAGCTCAACCCAATCGGGGGTTGCGAACACTGAAGCTTTCTTT. This gives the protein CASSSTQSGVANTEAFF.